The clone carrying this T cell receptor beta chain was seen once. The target antigen is unknown. This sample is drawn from a study of pediatric ulcerative colitis. Study-level results: In rectum, acute severe colitis had expanded clones and less diversity.

Here immunoSEQ multiplex PCR was the method, and the copy in TCRdb shows in-frame clones only, minus some. The data hold 25,000 to 35,000 clones, with roughly four fifths observed a single time. The sequence was obtained from a boy between 10 and 17 years old with severe ulcerative colitis. The sample was blood.

The CDR3 reads CASSQGTGGLSNQPQHF. CDR3 DNA sequence: TGCGCCAGCAGCCAAGGGACAGGGGGCCTAAGCAATCAGCCCCAGCATTTT. The rearrangement links TRBV4-1 to TRBJ1-5; 11 nucleotides align to TRBD1. From germline, CDR1 is MGHRA and CDR2 YSYEKL. Germline trimming cut 1 base from V and 1 base from J; bases unmatched to any gene: 3. The CDR3 sequence is 17 residues long.